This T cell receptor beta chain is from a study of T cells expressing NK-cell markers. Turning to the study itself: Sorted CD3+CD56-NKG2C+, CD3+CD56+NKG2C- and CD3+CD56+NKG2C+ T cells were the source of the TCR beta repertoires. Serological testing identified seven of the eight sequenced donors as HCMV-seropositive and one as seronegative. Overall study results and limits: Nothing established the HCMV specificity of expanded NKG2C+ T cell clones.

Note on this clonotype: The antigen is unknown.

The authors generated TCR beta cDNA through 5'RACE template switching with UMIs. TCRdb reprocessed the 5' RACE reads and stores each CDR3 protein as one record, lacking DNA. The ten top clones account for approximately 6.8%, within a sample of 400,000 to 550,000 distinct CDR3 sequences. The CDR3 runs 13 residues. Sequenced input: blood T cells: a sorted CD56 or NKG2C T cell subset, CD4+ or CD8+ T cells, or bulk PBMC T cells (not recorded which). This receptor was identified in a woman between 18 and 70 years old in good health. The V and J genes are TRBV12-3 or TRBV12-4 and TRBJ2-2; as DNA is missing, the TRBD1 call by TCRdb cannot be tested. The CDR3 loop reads CASTSGRPGELFF.